Listed below are T cell receptor beta chains from one sample, sequenced in a study of molecular identifiers for immune sequencing clone quantification. TCRdb itself ran the PCR reads through MiXCR, one entry per CDR3 protein. The sample lists about 510,000 distinct CDR3 sequences; around 25% were seen once. Sequenced: naive CD8+ T cells from blood, with Jurkat cell RNA spiked in. These receptors all come from a human donor in good health. Some libraries in this study had Jurkat cell RNA spiked in. CDR3s include the opening cysteine and the closing phenylalanine or tryptophan. The order of the fields is D gene, V gene, clone size, J gene, CDR3 DNA, CDR3 protein. The D gene is left open where the match is weak. Clone size is stated in some rows and not others, as once, few, many or a class when expanded.

D gene: .; V gene: TRBV4-1; clone size: .; J gene: TRBJ2-3; CDR3 DNA: TGCGCCAGCAGCCAAGAGTCCCCTAGCGAAGGCACAGATACGCAGTATTTT; CDR3 protein: CASSQESPSEGTDTQYF
D gene: .; V gene: TRBV7-6; clone size: .; J gene: TRBJ2-6; CDR3 DNA: TGTGCCAGCAGCTTAGACAGTGGTGGGGCCAACGTCCTGACTTTC; CDR3 protein: CASSLDSGGANVLTF
D gene: .; V gene: TRBV12-3/TRBV12-4; clone size: .; J gene: TRBJ2-1; CDR3 DNA: TGTGCCAGCAGTTTAGCGGTTGGGGTCCATGACAATGAGCAGTTCTTC; CDR3 protein: CASSLAVGVHDNEQFF
D gene: .; V gene: TRBV5-4; clone size: many; J gene: TRBJ2-3; CDR3 DNA: TGTGCCAGCAGCTTGTTCGGCTTGAACACAGATACGCAGTATTTT; CDR3 protein: CASSLFGLNTDTQYF
D gene: .; V gene: TRBV25-1; clone size: .; J gene: TRBJ2-7; CDR3 DNA: TGTGCCAGCAATCCCCAGGGAGACTCCTACGAGCAGTACTTC; CDR3 protein: CASNPQGDSYEQYF
D gene: .; V gene: TRBV20-1; clone size: few; J gene: TRBJ2-7; CDR3 DNA: TGCAGTGCTAGAGGCGGCGGCGAGCAGTACTTC; CDR3 protein: CSARGGGEQYF
D gene: .; V gene: TRBV4-3; clone size: .; J gene: TRBJ1-2; CDR3 DNA: TGCGCCAGCAGCCACAACCCCTCCGGGTTGCGAGGCTACACCTTC; CDR3 protein: CASSHNPSGLRGYTF
D gene: .; V gene: TRBV28; clone size: few; J gene: TRBJ2-7; CDR3 DNA: TGTGCCAGCAACGGGGTCGTGAGATACGAGCAGTACTTC; CDR3 protein: CASNGVVRYEQYF
D gene: .; V gene: TRBV28; clone size: .; J gene: TRBJ2-7; CDR3 DNA: TGTGCCAGCAGTTTAGGAGGGACGGTTGCCCACGAGCAGTACTTC; CDR3 protein: CASSLGGTVAHEQYF
D gene: .; V gene: TRBV7-9; clone size: .; J gene: TRBJ2-1; CDR3 DNA: TGTGCCAGCAGCTTAGGGGTAAGCTCCTACAATGAGCAGTTCTTC; CDR3 protein: CASSLGVSSYNEQFF
D gene: .; V gene: TRBV4-2; clone size: .; J gene: TRBJ2-7; CDR3 DNA: TGTGCCAGCGGGATAGAGCACCTTAGGGGCTACGAGCAGTACTTC; CDR3 protein: CASGIEHLRGYEQYF
D gene: .; V gene: TRBV7-6; clone size: .; J gene: TRBJ2-3; CDR3 DNA: TGTGCCAGCTCGGGCATCACAGATACGCAGTATTTT; CDR3 protein: CASSGITDTQYF
D gene: .; V gene: TRBV27; clone size: few; J gene: TRBJ2-1; CDR3 DNA: TGTGCCAGCAGAACCGGGACGGGAGCCTACAATGAGCAGTTCTTC; CDR3 protein: CASRTGTGAYNEQFF
D gene: TRBD1; V gene: TRBV4-3; clone size: many; J gene: TRBJ1-1; CDR3 DNA: TGCGCCAGCAGCCTGGACAGGGCTCAAGAAGCTGAAGCTTTCTTT; CDR3 protein: CASSLDRAQEAEAFF
D gene: .; V gene: TRBV29-1; clone size: .; J gene: TRBJ2-2; CDR3 DNA: TGCAGCGTTGAGGGGGGCGGGGGAGAGGCGGCCACCGGGGAGCTGTTTTTT; CDR3 protein: CSVEGGGGEAATGELFF
D gene: TRBD2; V gene: TRBV6-1; clone size: .; J gene: TRBJ2-4; CDR3 DNA: TGTGCCAGGAGGGGCGCGGTAGCGGGAGACCCGGGCGCCAAAAACATTCAGTACTTC; CDR3 protein: CARRGAVAGDPGAKNIQYF
D gene: .; V gene: TRBV29-1; clone size: many; J gene: TRBJ2-2; CDR3 DNA: TGCAGCCTCTCTAGCCTGGGCGGGGAGCTGTTTTTT; CDR3 protein: CSLSSLGGELFF
D gene: .; V gene: TRBV30; clone size: many; J gene: TRBJ2-2; CDR3 DNA: TGTGCCTGGAGCCCCCGACAGAGGACCGGGGAGCTGTTTTTT; CDR3 protein: CAWSPRQRTGELFF
D gene: .; V gene: TRBV6-2/TRBV6-3; clone size: .; J gene: TRBJ2-3; CDR3 DNA: TGTGCCAGCAGTTACTCCCACCCCCGCACAGATACGCAGTATTTT; CDR3 protein: CASSYSHPRTDTQYF
D gene: TRBD2; V gene: TRBV6-2/TRBV6-3; clone size: many; J gene: TRBJ2-7; CDR3 DNA: TGTGCCAGCAGTTACTCTACGGCCCTGTTGCGGGAGGGGAGCCACGAGCAGTACTTC; CDR3 protein: CASSYSTALLREGSHEQYF
D gene: .; V gene: TRBV12-3/TRBV12-4; clone size: .; J gene: TRBJ1-4; CDR3 DNA: TGTGCCAGCAGTTTAGAACAGACTAATGAAAAACTGTTTTTT; CDR3 protein: CASSLEQTNEKLFF
D gene: .; V gene: TRBV5-4; clone size: few; J gene: TRBJ2-2; CDR3 DNA: TGTGCCAGCAGCCACGTAGCTGGGGAGCTGTTTTTT; CDR3 protein: CASSHVAGELFF
D gene: TRBD1; V gene: TRBV24-1; clone size: few; J gene: TRBJ2-1; CDR3 DNA: TGTGCCACCGGACGACAGGGGGCGAAGGATAATGAGCAGTTCTTC; CDR3 protein: CATGRQGAKDNEQFF
D gene: .; V gene: TRBV6-1; clone size: many; J gene: TRBJ2-1; CDR3 DNA: TGTGCCAGCAGTGGAACCGGGACGCCGACTATGTTCTTC; CDR3 protein: CASSGTGTPTMFF
D gene: TRBD1; V gene: TRBV12-3/TRBV12-4; clone size: .; J gene: TRBJ2-7; CDR3 DNA: TGTGCCAGCAGTCCCGGGACAGGGGGCTCCGAGCAGTACTTC; CDR3 protein: CASSPGTGGSEQYF
D gene: TRBD1; V gene: TRBV4-1; clone size: .; J gene: TRBJ1-5; CDR3 DNA: TGCGCCAGCAGCCACCAGGACAGGAGGGATCAGCCCCAGCATTTT; CDR3 protein: CASSHQDRRDQPQHF
D gene: .; V gene: TRBV27; clone size: few; J gene: TRBJ2-3; CDR3 DNA: TGTGCCAGCAGTACCTTGATGGGGGCCTCCACAGATACGCAGTATTTT; CDR3 protein: CASSTLMGASTDTQYF
D gene: TRBD1; V gene: TRBV12-3/TRBV12-4; clone size: few; J gene: TRBJ2-7; CDR3 DNA: TGTGCCAGCAGTTGGGGACAGGCCACCTACGAGCAGTACTTC; CDR3 protein: CASSWGQATYEQYF
D gene: .; V gene: TRBV7-9; clone size: many; J gene: TRBJ2-3; CDR3 DNA: TGTGCCAGCGGCGAAACGGGGGCTCCCAGCACAGATACGCAGTATTTT; CDR3 protein: CASGETGAPSTDTQYF
D gene: TRBD2; V gene: TRBV30; clone size: many; J gene: TRBJ2-7; CDR3 DNA: TGTGCCTGGAGCGCTAGCGGGGCCTACGAGCAGTACTTC; CDR3 protein: CAWSASGAYEQYF
D gene: .; V gene: TRBV7-2; clone size: .; J gene: TRBJ2-7; CDR3 DNA: TGTGCCAGCAGCGTAGATTCCCGATTATTGGGGGAGGAGTACTTC; CDR3 protein: CASSVDSRLLGEEYF
D gene: .; V gene: TRBV10-3; clone size: few; J gene: TRBJ2-3; CDR3 DNA: TGTGCCATCAGCCGGGACTCGAACACAGATACGCAGTATTTT; CDR3 protein: CAISRDSNTDTQYF
D gene: TRBD2; V gene: TRBV30; clone size: many; J gene: TRBJ2-1; CDR3 DNA: TGTGCCTGGGGAACTAGCGCTATCTACAATGAGCAGTTCTTC; CDR3 protein: CAWGTSAIYNEQFF
D gene: .; V gene: TRBV2; clone size: .; J gene: TRBJ1-6; CDR3 DNA: TGTGCCAGCTCCGGGGGGTATAATTCACCCCTCCACTTT; CDR3 protein: CASSGGYNSPLHF
D gene: .; V gene: TRBV5-1; clone size: many; J gene: TRBJ2-2; CDR3 DNA: TGCGCCAGCAGCTTCTGGGACTCATACGAGTACGCCGGGGAGCTGTTTTTT; CDR3 protein: CASSFWDSYEYAGELFF
D gene: .; V gene: TRBV20-1; clone size: many; J gene: TRBJ1-6; CDR3 DNA: TGCAGTGCTAGAGATAGGGACGGCGTATGGGCGGATTCACCCCTCCACTTT; CDR3 protein: CSARDRDGVWADSPLHF
D gene: TRBD1; V gene: TRBV6-2/TRBV6-3; clone size: many; J gene: TRBJ1-5; CDR3 DNA: TGTGCCAGCAGTTACTCTACAGGGGCGGTTCCCCAGCATTTT; CDR3 protein: CASSYSTGAVPQHF
D gene: .; V gene: TRBV7-6; clone size: .; J gene: TRBJ1-1; CDR3 DNA: TGTGCCAACAGCGCCGGGGCTGAAGCTTTCTTT; CDR3 protein: CANSAGAEAFF
D gene: TRBD2; V gene: TRBV7-9; clone size: many; J gene: TRBJ2-3; CDR3 DNA: TGTGCCAGCAGCTCTTATTGGGAGGGACGCACAGATACGCAGTATTTT; CDR3 protein: CASSSYWEGRTDTQYF
D gene: .; V gene: TRBV6-5; clone size: .; J gene: TRBJ1-1; CDR3 DNA: TGTGCCAGCAGTTACGGAGGAGCATTCCTCACTGAGGCTCTCTTT; CDR3 protein: CASSYGGAFLTEALF
D gene: .; V gene: TRBV9; clone size: many; J gene: TRBJ2-6; CDR3 DNA: TGTGCCAGCAGCCCACAAGGGTCCTCTGGGGCCAACGTCCTGACTTTC; CDR3 protein: CASSPQGSSGANVLTF